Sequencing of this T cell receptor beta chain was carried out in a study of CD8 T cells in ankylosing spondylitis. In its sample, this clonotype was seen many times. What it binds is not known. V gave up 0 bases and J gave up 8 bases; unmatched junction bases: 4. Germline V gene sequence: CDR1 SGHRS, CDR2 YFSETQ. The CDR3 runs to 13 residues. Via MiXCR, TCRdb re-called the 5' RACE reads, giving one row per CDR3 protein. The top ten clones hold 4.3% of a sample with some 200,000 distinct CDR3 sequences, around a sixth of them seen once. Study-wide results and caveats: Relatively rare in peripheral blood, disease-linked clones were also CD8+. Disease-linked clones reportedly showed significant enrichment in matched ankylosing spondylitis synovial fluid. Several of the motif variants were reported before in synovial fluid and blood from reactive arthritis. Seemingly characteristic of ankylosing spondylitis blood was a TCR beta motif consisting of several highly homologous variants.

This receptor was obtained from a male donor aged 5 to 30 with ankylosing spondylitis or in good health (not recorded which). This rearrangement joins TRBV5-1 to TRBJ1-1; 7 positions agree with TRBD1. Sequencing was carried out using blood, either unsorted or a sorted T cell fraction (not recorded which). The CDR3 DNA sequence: TGCGCCAGCAGCTTGGCACAGGGGTTCGAAGCTTTCTTT. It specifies CASSLAQGFEAFF.